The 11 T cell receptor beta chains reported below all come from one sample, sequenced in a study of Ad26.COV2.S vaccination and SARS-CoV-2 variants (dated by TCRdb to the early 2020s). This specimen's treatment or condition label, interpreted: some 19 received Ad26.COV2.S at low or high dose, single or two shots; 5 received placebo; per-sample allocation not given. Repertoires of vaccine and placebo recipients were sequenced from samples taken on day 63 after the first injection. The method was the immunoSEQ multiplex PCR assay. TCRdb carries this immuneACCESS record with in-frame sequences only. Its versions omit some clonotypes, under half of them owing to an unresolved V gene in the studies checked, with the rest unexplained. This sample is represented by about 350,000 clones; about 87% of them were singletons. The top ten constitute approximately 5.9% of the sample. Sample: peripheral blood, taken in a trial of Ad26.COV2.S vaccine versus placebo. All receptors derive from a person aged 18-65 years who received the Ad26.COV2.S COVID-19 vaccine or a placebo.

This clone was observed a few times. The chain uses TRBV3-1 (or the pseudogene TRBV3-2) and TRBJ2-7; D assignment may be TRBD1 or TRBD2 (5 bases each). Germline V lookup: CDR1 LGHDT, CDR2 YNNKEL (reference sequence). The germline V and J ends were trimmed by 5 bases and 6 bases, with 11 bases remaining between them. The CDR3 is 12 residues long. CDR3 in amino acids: CASSESGTEQYF. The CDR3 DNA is TGTGCCAGCAGCGAATCAGGGACCGAGCAGTACTTC.

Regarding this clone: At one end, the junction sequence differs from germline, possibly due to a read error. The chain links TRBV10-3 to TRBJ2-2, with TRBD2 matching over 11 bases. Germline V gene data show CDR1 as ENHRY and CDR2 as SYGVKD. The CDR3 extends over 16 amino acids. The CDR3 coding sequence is TGTGCCGTCAGGGGTGGGACTAGCGGTCCGGAGGGGGAGCTGTTTTTT. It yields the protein CAVRGGTSGPEGELFF.

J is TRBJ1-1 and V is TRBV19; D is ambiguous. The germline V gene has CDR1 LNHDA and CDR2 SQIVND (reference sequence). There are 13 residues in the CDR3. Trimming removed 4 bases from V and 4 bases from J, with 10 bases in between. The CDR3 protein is CASSKGRSTEAFF. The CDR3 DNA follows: TGTGCCAGTAGTAAAGGCAGGTCCACTGAAGCTTTCTTT.

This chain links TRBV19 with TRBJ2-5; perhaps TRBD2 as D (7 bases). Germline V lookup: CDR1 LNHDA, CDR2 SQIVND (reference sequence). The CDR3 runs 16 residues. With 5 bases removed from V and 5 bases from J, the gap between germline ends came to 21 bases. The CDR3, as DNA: TGTGCCAGTAGTGCCGAGGGGGGGGCGCTGGGTGAGACCCAGTACTTC. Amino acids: CASSAEGGALGETQYF.

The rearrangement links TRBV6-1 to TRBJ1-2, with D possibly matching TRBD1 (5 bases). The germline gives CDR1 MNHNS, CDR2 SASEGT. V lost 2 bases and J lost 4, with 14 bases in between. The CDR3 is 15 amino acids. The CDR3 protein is CASSENPSGTYGYTF. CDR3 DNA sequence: TGTGCCAGCAGTGAAAATCCTTCAGGGACCTATGGCTACACCTTC.

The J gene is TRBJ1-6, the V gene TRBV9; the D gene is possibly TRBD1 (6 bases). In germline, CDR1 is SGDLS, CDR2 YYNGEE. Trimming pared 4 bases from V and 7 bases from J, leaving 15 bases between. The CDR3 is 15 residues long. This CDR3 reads CASSIQTGWNSPLHF. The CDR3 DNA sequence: TGTGCCAGCAGCATTCAAACAGGGTGGAATTCACCCCTCCACTTT.

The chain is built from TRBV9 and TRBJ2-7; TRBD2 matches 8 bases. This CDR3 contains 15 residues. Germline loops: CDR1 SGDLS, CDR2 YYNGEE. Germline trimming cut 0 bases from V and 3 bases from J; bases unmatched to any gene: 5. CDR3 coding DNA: TGTGCCAGCAGCGTAGACGGGGGGGCCTTCTACGAGCAGTACTTC. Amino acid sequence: CASSVDGGAFYEQYF. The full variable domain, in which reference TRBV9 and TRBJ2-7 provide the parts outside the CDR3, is DSGVTQTPKHLITATGQRVTLRCSPRSGDLSVYWYQQSLDQGLQFLIQYYNGEERAKGNILERFSAQQFPDLHSELNLSSLELGDSALYFCASSVDGGAFYEQYFGPGTRLTVT.

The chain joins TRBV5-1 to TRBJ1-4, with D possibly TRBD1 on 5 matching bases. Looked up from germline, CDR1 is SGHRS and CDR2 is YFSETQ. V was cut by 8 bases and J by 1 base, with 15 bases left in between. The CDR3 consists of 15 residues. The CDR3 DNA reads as TGCGCCAGTTCCCAGGGAGGGGTAACTAATGAAAAACTGTTTTTT. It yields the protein CASSQGGVTNEKLFF.

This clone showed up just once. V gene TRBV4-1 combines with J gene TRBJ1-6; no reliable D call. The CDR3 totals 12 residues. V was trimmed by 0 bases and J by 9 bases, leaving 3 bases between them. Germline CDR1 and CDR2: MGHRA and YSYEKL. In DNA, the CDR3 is TGCGCCAGCAGCCAAGATATTTCACCCCTCCACTTT. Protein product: CASSQDISPLHF.

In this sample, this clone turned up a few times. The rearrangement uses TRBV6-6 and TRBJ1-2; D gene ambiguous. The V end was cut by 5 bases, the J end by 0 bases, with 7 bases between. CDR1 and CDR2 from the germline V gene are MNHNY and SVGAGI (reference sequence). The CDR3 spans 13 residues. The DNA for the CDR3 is TGTGCCAGCAGTCCGGGTCCTAACTATGGCTACACCTTC. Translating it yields CASSPGPNYGYTF.

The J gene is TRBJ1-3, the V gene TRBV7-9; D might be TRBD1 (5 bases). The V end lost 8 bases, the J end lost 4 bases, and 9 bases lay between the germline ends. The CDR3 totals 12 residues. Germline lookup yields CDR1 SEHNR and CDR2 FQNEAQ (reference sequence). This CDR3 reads CASGTDGNTIYF. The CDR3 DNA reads TGTGCCAGCGGGACGGACGGAAACACCATATATTTT.